Shown below are 6 T cell receptor beta chains from a single sample sequenced in a study of regulatory T cells in long-lasting Graves disease. The time point here: newly diagnosed GD, antithyroid drugs for less than 3 months. PBMCs provided the RNA from which the TCR library was made. Researchers made TCR beta libraries by using iRepertoire HTBI primers and running Arm-PCR on CDR3 regions. TCRdb re-analysed the multiplex PCR reads in MiXCR, keeping a single row per CDR3 protein. The sample holds around 400,000 distinct CDR3 sequences, 12% seen once. The same sample was also used in a study of T cells in Graves' hyperthyroidism and ophthalmopathy.

This sample comprised peripheral blood mononuclear cells (PBMCs), obtained at new diagnosis, from a patient treated with antithyroid drugs. The receptors here all came from a woman under 30 with Graves disease.

In DNA, the CDR3 is TGCAGTGCTACCTCCGGGACTCACAATGAGCAGTTCTTC. It codes for CSATSGTHNEQFF. The chain recombines TRBV20-1 with TRBJ2-1; D may be TRBD2 (6 bases). The germline V gene encodes CDR1 DFQATT and CDR2 SNEGSKA (reference sequence). The V and J ends lost 4 bases and 5 bases respectively, with 12 bases between them. The CDR3 extends over 13 amino acids.

This chain connects TRBV6-2 or TRBV6-3 to TRBJ2-1, with 11 nucleotides matching TRBD2. The CDR3 extends over 15 amino acids. Per the germline V gene, CDR1 is MNHEY and CDR2 is SVGEGT. V shed 7 bases and J 8 bases; nucleotides not matched to a gene: 10. The CDR3 DNA sequence: TGTGCCAGCAATCGATTAGCGGGGGGGCCCTATGAGCAGTTCTTC. The encoded protein is CASNRLAGGPYEQFF.

There are many counts of this clonotype. The gene calls are TRBV5-1 and TRBJ2-1; possibly TRBD2 for D (6 bases). CDR1 and CDR2 (germline): SGHRS, YFSETQ. V lost 0 bases, J lost 8 bases, and 12 bases lay in between. The CDR3 is 14 residues long. CDR3: CASSLAGTVDEQFF. In nucleotides, the CDR3 is TGCGCCAGCAGCTTGGCGGGGACTGTGGATGAGCAGTTCTTC.

This clonotype was seen ten or more times. CDR3 residues: CASSPIVDNEQFF. Written as DNA, the CDR3 is TGCGCCAGCAGCCCTATCGTCGACAATGAGCAGTTCTTC. This chain connects TRBV5-1 to TRBJ2-1; D uncertain. The germline gives CDR1 SGHRS, CDR2 YFSETQ. The V and J ends lost 4 bases and 5 bases respectively, with 10 bases between them. The CDR3 loop spans 13 amino acids.

A few counts support this clonotype. The DNA of the CDR3 is TGTGCCAGCAGCCTGAAGCCCAATGAGCAGTTCTTC. Its protein is CASSLKPNEQFF. This chain connects TRBV13 to TRBJ2-1, with D unclear. Germline CDR1 reads PRHDT; CDR2 reads FYEKMQ (reference sequence). The CDR3 runs to 12 residues. The V gene lost 5 bases and the J gene lost 6 bases, with 8 bases spanning the gap.

This clonotype was seen at least ten times. The V gene is TRBV29-1, the J gene TRBJ1-2; a weak D match, TRBD1 (6 bases). V dropped 5 bases and J dropped 5 bases, with 15 bases sitting between them. Germline assignment: CDR1 SQVTM and CDR2 ANQGSEA. CDR3 size: 13 residues. The CDR3 DNA reads as TGCAGCGTTCCCGGCACAGGGTTTTATGGCTACACCTTC. Its translation is CSVPGTGFYGYTF.